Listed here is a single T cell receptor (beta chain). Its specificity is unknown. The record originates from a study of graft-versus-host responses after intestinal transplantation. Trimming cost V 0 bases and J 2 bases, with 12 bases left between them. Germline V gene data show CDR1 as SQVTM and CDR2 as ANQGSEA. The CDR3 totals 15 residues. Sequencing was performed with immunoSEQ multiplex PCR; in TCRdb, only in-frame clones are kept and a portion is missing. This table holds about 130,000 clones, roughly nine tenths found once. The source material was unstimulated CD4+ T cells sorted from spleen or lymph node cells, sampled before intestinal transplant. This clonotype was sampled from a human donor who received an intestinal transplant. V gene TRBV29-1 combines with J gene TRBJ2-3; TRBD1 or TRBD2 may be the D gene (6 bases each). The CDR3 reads CSVEDAGGDTDTQYF. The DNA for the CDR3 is TGCAGCGTTGAAGATGCCGGGGGCGACACAGATACGCAGTATTTT.